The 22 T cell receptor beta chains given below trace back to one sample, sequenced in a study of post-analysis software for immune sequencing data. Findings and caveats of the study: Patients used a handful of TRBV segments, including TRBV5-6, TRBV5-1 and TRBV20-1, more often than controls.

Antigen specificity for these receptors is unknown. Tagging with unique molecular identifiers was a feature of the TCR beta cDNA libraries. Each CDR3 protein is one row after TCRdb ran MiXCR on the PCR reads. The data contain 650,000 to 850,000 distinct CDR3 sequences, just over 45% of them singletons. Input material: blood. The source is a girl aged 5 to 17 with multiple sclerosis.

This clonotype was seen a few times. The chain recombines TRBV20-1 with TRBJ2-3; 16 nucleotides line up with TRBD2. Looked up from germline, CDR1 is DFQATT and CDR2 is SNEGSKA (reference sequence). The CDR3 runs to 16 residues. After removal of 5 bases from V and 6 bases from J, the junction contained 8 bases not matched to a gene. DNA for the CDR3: TGCAGTGCTTACTCCGGGACTAGCGGGAGGGGTGATACGCAGTATTTT. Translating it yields CSAYSGTSGRGDTQYF.

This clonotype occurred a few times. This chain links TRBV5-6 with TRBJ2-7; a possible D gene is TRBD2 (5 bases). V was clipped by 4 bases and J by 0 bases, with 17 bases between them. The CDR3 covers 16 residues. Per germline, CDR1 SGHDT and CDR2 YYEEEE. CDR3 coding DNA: TGTGCCAGCAGCAGAGAGGGTCAGGCCAACTCCTACGAGCAGTACTTC. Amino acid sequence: CASSREGQANSYEQYF. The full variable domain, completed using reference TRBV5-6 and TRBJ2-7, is DAGVTQSPTHLIKTRGQQVTLRCSPKSGHDTVSWYQQALGQGPQFIFQYYEEEERQRGNFPDRFSGHQFPNYSSELNVNALLLGDSALYLCASSREGQANSYEQYFGPGTRLTVT.

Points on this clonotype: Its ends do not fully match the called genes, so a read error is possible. The CDR3 nucleotides read TGTGCCAGCAGTCCGGGACCGGCCTACGGGCAGTACTTC. Amino acids: CASSPGPAYGQYF. V usage is TRBV27 and J usage is TRBJ2-7; D is perhaps TRBD1 or TRBD2 (5 bases each). Germline CDR1 reads MNHEY; CDR2 reads SMNVEV (reference sequence). The length of the CDR3 is 13 residues.

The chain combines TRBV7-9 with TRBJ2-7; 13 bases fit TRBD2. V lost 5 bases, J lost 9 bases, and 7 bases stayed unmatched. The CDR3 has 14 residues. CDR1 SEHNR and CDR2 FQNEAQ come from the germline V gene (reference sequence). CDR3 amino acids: CASSPGTSGTVQYF. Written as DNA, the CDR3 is TGTGCCAGCAGCCCCGGGACTAGCGGGACGGTGCAGTACTTC.

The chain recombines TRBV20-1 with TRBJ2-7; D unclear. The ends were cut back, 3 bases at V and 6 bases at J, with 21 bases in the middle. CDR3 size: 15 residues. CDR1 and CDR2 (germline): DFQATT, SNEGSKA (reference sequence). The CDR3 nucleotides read TGCAGTGCTAGTGAACCCGGGCCAAGCTCTTCCGAGCAGTACTTC. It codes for CSASEPGPSSSEQYF.

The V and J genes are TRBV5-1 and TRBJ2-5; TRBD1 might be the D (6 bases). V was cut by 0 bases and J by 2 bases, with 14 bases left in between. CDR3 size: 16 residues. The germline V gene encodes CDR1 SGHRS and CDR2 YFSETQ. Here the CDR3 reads CASSLGARGQQETQYF. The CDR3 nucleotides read TGCGCCAGCAGCTTGGGGGCCAGAGGACAGCAAGAGACCCAGTACTTC.

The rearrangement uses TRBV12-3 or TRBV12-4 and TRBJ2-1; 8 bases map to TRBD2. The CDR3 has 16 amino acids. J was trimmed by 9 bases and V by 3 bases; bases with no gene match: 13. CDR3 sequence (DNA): TGTGCCAGCAGTTTCGAGGGGACTAGTGGGAGGGGTGAGCAGTTCTTC. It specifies CASSFEGTSGRGEQFF.

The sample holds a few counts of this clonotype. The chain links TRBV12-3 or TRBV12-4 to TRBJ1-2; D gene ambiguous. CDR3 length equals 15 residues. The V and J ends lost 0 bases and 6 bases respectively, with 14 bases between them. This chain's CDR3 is CASSLASGWTHGYTF. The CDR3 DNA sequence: TGTGCCAGCAGTTTAGCGAGCGGTTGGACTCATGGCTACACCTTC.

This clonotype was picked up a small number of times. In DNA, the CDR3 is TGCAGTGCGAATCAGGATTCGGTCTACAATGAGCAGTTCTTC. Its translation: CSANQDSVYNEQFF. The chain links TRBV20-1 to TRBJ2-1, with no clear D. There are 14 residues in the CDR3. With 6 bases removed from V and 3 bases from J, the gap between germline ends came to 15 bases. CDR1 DFQATT and CDR2 SNEGSKA come from the germline V gene (reference sequence).

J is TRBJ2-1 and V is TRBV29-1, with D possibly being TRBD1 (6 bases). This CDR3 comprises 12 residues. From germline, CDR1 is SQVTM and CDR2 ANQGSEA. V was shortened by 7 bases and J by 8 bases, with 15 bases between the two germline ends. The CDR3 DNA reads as TGCAGCGGAACTACAGGGTTTCATGAGCAGTTCTTC. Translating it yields CSGTTGFHEQFF.

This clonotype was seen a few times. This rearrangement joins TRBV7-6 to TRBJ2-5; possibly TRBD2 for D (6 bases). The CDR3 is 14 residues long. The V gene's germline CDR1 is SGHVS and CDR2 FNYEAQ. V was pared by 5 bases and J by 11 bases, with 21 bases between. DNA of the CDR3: TGTGCCAGCAGCAACGGGGAGGACACATTGGAGCAGTACTTC. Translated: CASSNGEDTLEQYF.

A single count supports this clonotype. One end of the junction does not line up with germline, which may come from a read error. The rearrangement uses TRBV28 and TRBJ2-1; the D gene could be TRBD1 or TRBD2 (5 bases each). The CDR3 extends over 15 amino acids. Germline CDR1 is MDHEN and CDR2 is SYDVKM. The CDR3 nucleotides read TGTGCCAGTAGTTCCTCGGGACCTGTCTACAATGAGCAGTTCTTC. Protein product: CASSSSGPVYNEQFF.

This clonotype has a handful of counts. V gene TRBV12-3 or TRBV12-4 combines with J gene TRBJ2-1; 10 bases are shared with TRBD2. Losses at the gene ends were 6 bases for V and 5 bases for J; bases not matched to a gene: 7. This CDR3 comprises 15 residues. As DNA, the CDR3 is TGTGCCAGCAGGCCTAGCGGGAGTCGCCACAATGAGCAGTTCTTC. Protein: CASRPSGSRHNEQFF.

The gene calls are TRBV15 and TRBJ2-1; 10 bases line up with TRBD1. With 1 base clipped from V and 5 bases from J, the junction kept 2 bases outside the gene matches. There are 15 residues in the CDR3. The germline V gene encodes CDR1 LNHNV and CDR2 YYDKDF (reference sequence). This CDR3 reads CATSRAGTGDNEQFF. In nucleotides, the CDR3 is TGTGCCACCAGCAGAGCGGGGACAGGGGACAATGAGCAGTTCTTC.

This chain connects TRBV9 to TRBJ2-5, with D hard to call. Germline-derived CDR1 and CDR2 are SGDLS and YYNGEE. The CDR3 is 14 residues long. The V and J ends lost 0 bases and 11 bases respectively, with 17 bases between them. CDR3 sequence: CASSVGVAPTQQYF. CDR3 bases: TGTGCCAGCAGCGTAGGAGTCGCCCCCACACAGCAGTACTTC.

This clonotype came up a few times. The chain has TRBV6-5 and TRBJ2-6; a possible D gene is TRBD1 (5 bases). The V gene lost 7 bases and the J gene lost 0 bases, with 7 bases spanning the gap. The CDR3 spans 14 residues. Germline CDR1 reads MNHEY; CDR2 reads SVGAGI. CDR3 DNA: TGTGCCAGCACTGACAGCTCTGGGGCCAACGTCCTGACTTTC. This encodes CASTDSSGANVLTF.

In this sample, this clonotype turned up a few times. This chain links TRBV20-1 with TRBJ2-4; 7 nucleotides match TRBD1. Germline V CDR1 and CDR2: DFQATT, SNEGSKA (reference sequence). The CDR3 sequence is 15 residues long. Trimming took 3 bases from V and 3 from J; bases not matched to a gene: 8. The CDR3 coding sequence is TGCAGTGCTAGTAGAGGGCAGGGGGTCAAAAACATTCAGTACTTC. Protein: CSASRGQGVKNIQYF.

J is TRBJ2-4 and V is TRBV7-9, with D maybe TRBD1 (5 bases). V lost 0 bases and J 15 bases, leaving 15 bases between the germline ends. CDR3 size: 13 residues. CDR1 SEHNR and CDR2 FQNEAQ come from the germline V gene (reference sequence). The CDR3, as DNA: TGTGCCAGCAGCTTAGCCCAGGAACAGGCCCCGTACTTC. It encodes CASSLAQEQAPYF.

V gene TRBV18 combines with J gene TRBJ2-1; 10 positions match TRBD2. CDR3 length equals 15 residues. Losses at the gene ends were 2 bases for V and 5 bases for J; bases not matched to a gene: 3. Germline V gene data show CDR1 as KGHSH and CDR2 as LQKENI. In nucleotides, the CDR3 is TGTGCCAGCTCACCAGGAGCGGGAGGGGACAATGAGCAGTTCTTC. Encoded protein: CASSPGAGGDNEQFF.

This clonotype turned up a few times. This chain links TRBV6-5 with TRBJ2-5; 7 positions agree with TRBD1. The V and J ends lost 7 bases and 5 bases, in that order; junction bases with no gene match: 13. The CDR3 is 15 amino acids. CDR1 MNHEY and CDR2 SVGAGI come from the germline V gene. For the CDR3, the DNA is TGTGCCAGCAAGTTTGGCCAGGGGGTTTGGGAGACCCAGTACTTC. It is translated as CASKFGQGVWETQYF.

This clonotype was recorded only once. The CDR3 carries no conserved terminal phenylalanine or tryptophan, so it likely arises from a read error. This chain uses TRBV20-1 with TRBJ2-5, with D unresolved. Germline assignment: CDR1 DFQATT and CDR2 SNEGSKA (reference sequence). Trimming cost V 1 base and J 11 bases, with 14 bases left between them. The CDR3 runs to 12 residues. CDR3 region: CSARVADLEQYL. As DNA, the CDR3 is TGCAGTGCTAGAGTGGCCGACCTTGAGCAGTACCTC.

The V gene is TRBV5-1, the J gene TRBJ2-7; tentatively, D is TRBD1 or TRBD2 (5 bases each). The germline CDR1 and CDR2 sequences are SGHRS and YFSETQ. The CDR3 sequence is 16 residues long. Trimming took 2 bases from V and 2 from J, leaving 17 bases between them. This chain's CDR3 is CASSFGDGGIPYEQYF. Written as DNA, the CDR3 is TGCGCCAGCAGCTTCGGGGACGGCGGCATCCCCTACGAGCAGTACTTC.